Judged by abundance, the clone carrying this T cell receptor (beta chain) is medium-sized. No antigen is known for it. The data are from a study of long-term antiretroviral therapy in people with HIV. Study outcomes and limitations: An increase in diversity followed ART, yet levels stayed below transplant donor controls.

Running of the v3.0 immunoSEQ assay took place at survey level. Profiled with immunoSEQ multiplex PCR; TCRdb holds only in-frame clones, not every one. This table has 12,000 or so clones, around 79% appearing once. Germline trimming cut 7 bases from V and 4 bases from J; bases unmatched to any gene: 13. Germline CDR1 GTSNPN, CDR2 SVGIG (reference sequence). There are 15 residues in the CDR3. Sequenced here: unsorted PBMCs, sampled 3 to 3.3 years before starting antiretroviral therapy. The V gene is TRBV30, the J gene TRBJ1-2; 9 nucleotides line up with TRBD1. The receptor was derived from a man aged 40-55 years with HIV. This chain's CDR3 is CALTSGTGTFYGYTF. For the CDR3, the DNA is TGTGCCTTAACGTCCGGGACAGGGACCTTCTATGGCTACACCTTC.